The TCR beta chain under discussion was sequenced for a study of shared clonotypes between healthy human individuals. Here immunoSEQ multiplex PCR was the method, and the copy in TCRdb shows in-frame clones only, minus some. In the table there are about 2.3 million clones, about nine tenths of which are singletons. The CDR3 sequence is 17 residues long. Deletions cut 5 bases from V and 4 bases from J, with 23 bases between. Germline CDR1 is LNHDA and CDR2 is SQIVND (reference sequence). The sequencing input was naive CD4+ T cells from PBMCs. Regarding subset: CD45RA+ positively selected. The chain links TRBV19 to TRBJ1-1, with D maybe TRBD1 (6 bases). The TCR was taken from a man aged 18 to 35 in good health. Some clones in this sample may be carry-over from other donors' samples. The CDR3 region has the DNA TGTGCCAGTAGTTTGGAGGCCAGGGTCAGGGGAGGCACTGAAGCTTTCTTT. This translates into CASSLEARVRGGTEAFF.